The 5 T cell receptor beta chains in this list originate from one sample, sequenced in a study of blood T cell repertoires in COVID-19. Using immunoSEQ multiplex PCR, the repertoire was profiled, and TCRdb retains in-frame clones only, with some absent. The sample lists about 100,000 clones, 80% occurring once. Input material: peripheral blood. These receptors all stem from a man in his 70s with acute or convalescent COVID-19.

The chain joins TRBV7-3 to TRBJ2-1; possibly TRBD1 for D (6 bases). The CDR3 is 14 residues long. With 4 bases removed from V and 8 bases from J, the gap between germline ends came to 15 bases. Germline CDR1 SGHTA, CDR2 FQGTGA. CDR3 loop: CASSSRGLVDEQFF. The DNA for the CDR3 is TGTGCCAGCAGCTCAAGGGGGTTGGTTGATGAGCAGTTCTTC.

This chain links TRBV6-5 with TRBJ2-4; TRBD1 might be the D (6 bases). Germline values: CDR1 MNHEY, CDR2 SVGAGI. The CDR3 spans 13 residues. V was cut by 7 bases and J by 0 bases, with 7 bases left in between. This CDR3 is CASKGVAKNIQYF. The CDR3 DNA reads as TGTGCCAGCAAGGGGGTAGCCAAAAACATTCAGTACTTC.

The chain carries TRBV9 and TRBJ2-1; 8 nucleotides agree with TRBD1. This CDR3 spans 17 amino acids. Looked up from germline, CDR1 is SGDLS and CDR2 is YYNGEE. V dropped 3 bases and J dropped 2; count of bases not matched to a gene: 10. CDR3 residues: CASSARPPTGAYNEQFF. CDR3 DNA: TGTGCCAGCAGCGCAAGGCCTCCGACAGGGGCCTACAATGAGCAGTTCTTC.

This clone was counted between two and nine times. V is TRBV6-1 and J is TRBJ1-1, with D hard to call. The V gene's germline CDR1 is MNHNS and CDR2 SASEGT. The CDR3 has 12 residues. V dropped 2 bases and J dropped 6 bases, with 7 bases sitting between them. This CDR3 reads CASSEWGAEAFF. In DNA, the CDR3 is TGTGCCAGCAGTGAATGGGGAGCTGAAGCTTTCTTT.

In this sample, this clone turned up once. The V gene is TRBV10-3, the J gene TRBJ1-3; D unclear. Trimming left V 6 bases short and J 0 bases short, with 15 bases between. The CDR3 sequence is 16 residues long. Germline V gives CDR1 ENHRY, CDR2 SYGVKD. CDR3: CAISAAAASSGNTIYF. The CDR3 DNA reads TGTGCCATCAGCGCGGCTGCGGCCAGCTCTGGAAACACCATATATTTT.